Detailed here is one TCR beta chain. Its target is not known. The entry originates in a study of OX40 agonist ivuxolimab in advanced cancers. Study information: Head and neck, renal cell, melanoma or hepatocellular carcinoma were the cancers that dose-escalation patients had. The study's findings and limits: In the 0.1-3.0 mg/kg groups, partial responders showed among the lowest expansion.

The trim removed 0 bases at V and 8 bases at J, leaving 7 bases unmatched. Germline lookup yields CDR1 SGDLS and CDR2 YYNGEE. The CDR3 is 14 amino acids. Profiling relied on immunoSEQ multiplex PCR, and the TCRdb table lists in-frame clones only, not all of them. This sample yields fewer than 60,000 clones, of which 85% are seen a single time; roughly 22% belongs to the top ten. The source of this sequence is an adult with an advanced solid tumor such as melanoma, head and neck, liver or kidney cancer. Sequences were derived from CD4+ or CD8+ T cells sorted from blood, sampled in a trial of the OX40 agonist ivuxolimab. J is TRBJ1-2 and V is TRBV9; TRBD1 aligns across 7 bases. The CDR3 nucleotides are TGTGCCAGCAGCGTAGATGGTCAGGGGGGAGGCTACACCTTC. The encoded protein is CASSVDGQGGGYTF.